The rows below give T cell receptor beta chains drawn from one sample of a study of T cell responses to AZD1222 COVID-19 vaccine. Only in-frame clones appear in the TCRdb table, and some are missing; sequencing was by immunoSEQ multiplex PCR. The repertoire has more than 80,000 clones, approximately 90% of them found once; the top ten carry less than 4%. Source: peripheral blood, taken 28 days after the second AZD1222 dose. The receptors were gathered from an adult who received the AZD1222 COVID-19 vaccine. CDR3s include the opening cysteine and the closing phenylalanine or tryptophan. The D gene is left open where the match is weak. Size tells how often a clone was seen (once, few, many) or the class of an expanded clone, and some rows leave it out.

v_gene: TRBV9
d_gene: NA
abundance: NA
j_gene: TRBJ1-4
CDR3nt: TGTGCCAGCAGCGAGGGACCGGCAACTAATGAAAAACTGTTTTTT
CDR3aa: CASSEGPATNEKLFF

v_gene: TRBV4-3
d_gene: TRBD1
abundance: once
j_gene: TRBJ1-1
CDR3nt: TGCGCCAGCAGCCTAACAGGGGCCACTGAAGCTTTCTTT
CDR3aa: CASSLTGATEAFF

v_gene: TRBV14
d_gene: NA
abundance: NA
j_gene: TRBJ2-7
CDR3nt: TGTGCCAGCAGCCAGGGCCGTTTAGTCTCCTACGAGCAGTACTTC
CDR3aa: CASSQGRLVSYEQYF

v_gene: TRBV3-1/TRBV3-2
d_gene: TRBD2
abundance: NA
j_gene: TRBJ2-4
CDR3nt: TGTGCCAGCAGCCAAGGGACTAGCGGGGGGATAGCCAAAAACATTCAGTACTTC
CDR3aa: CASSQGTSGGIAKNIQYF

v_gene: TRBV28
d_gene: TRBD1
abundance: NA
j_gene: TRBJ1-1
CDR3nt: TGTGCCAGCACTCCGGGACAGGGCCTCTCTCGGTTCTTT
CDR3aa: CASTPGQGLSRFF

v_gene: TRBV5-1
d_gene: NA
abundance: NA
j_gene: TRBJ2-1
CDR3nt: TGCGCCAGCAGCTTGGTGCCAGGGGGAGGTACCTACAATGAGCAGTTCTTC
CDR3aa: CASSLVPGGGTYNEQFF

v_gene: TRBV9
d_gene: NA
abundance: NA
j_gene: TRBJ2-1
CDR3nt: TGTGCCAGCAGCGTAGACGGGGGAGGCTACAATGAGCAGTTCTTC
CDR3aa: CASSVDGGGYNEQFF

v_gene: TRBV7-2
d_gene: NA
abundance: NA
j_gene: TRBJ1-2
CDR3nt: TGTGCCAGCAGCTCCAGGGTCACCGGCTATGGCTACACCTTC
CDR3aa: CASSSRVTGYGYTF

v_gene: TRBV28
d_gene: TRBD1
abundance: few
j_gene: TRBJ1-1
CDR3nt: TGTGCCAGCAGGAACAGGGGTAACACTGAAGCTTTCTTT
CDR3aa: CASRNRGNTEAFF

v_gene: TRBV19
d_gene: NA
abundance: few
j_gene: TRBJ2-7
CDR3nt: TGTGCCAGTAGTCAATCGTCCCCCTCCTACGAGCAGTACTTC
CDR3aa: CASSQSSPSYEQYF

v_gene: TRBV2
d_gene: NA
abundance: NA
j_gene: TRBJ2-7
CDR3nt: TGTGCCAGCAGTGTCGGGGCCTACGAGCAGTACTTC
CDR3aa: CASSVGAYEQYF

v_gene: TRBV19
d_gene: TRBD1
abundance: NA
j_gene: TRBJ1-1
CDR3nt: TGTGCCAGTAGCGCAGGGGGCGCGAACACTGAAGCTTTCTTT
CDR3aa: CASSAGGANTEAFF

v_gene: TRBV20-1
d_gene: TRBD2
abundance: NA
j_gene: TRBJ2-7
CDR3nt: TGCAGTGCTAGTAGAGCGGGGGCCCTCAGGGAGCAGTACTTC
CDR3aa: CSASRAGALREQYF

v_gene: TRBV12-3/TRBV12-4
d_gene: NA
abundance: NA
j_gene: TRBJ1-2
CDR3nt: TGTGCCAGCAGTTTGCAGGGGCCCTATGGCTACACCTTC
CDR3aa: CASSLQGPYGYTF

v_gene: TRBV7-6
d_gene: NA
abundance: NA
j_gene: TRBJ1-4
CDR3nt: TGTGCCAGCAGCTTAGCTATGAAGGGGGGTGAAAAACTGTTTTTT
CDR3aa: CASSLAMKGGEKLFF

v_gene: TRBV13
d_gene: NA
abundance: NA
j_gene: TRBJ1-1
CDR3nt: TGTGCCAGCTCCATGAGACTGGGGCAGGGATTGACTGAAGCTTTCTTT
CDR3aa: CASSMRLGQGLTEAFF